These 25 T cell receptor beta chains came from one sample sequenced in a study of OX40 agonist ivuxolimab in advanced cancers. Clones were read by immunoSEQ multiplex PCR, and TCRdb kept only the in-frame ones, dropping some. Of about 58,000 clones listed, approximately 80% are singletons. The sample here was CD4+ or CD8+ T cells sorted from blood, taken in a trial of the OX40 agonist ivuxolimab. These receptor sequences come from an adult with an advanced solid tumor such as melanoma, head and neck, liver or kidney cancer.

This chain joins TRBV7-3 and TRBJ1-2, with 8 positions matching TRBD1. The V and J ends lost 9 bases and 5 bases, in that order; junction bases with no gene match: 20. This CDR3 is 17 amino acids long. Germline V gene lookup returns CDR1 SGHTA and CDR2 FQGTGA. In DNA, the CDR3 is TGTGCCAGAAAACCTCCCGGGACAGGATTCTACGGGTATGGCTACACCTTC. This encodes CARKPPGTGFYGYGYTF.

This chain joins TRBV28 and TRBJ1-5; TRBD1 is a possible D gene (6 bases). Germline V gives CDR1 MDHEN, CDR2 SYDVKM. Deletions cut 8 bases from V and 3 bases from J, with 14 bases between. The length of the CDR3 is 14 residues. As DNA, the CDR3 is TGTGCCAGCTCCCACCGACAGGTCAATCAGCCCCAGCATTTT. Residues: CASSHRQVNQPQHF.

The rearrangement joins TRBV6-8 to TRBJ1-3; D ambiguous. Germline values: CDR1 MNHGY, CDR2 SAAAGT. The CDR3 is made up of 14 amino acids. V lost 8 bases and J lost 1, with 12 bases in between. CDR3 in amino acids: CASGPHGSGNTIYF. The CDR3 DNA is TGTGCCAGCGGCCCCCATGGGTCTGGAAACACCATATATTTT.

This clone appeared a few times. The gene calls are TRBV7-6 and TRBJ2-7; D remains unclear. The V end lost 7 bases, the J end lost 3 bases, and 16 bases lay between the germline ends. CDR3 length: 14 residues. Germline CDR1 reads SGHVS; CDR2 reads FNYEAQ. DNA of the CDR3: TGTGCCAGCACTACGTTGGGTAATAACTACGAGCAGTACTTC. Residues: CASTTLGNNYEQYF.

The chain recombines TRBV19 with TRBJ2-5, with a possible D match to TRBD2 (5 bases). CDR1 and CDR2 from the germline V gene are LNHDA and SQIVND (reference sequence). The CDR3 runs to 15 residues. Between the trimmed V and J ends, which lost 2 bases and 5 bases, there was a span of 15 bases. CDR3 amino acids: CASSIRGQLLETQYF. DNA for the CDR3: TGTGCCAGTAGTATAAGAGGGCAATTACTCGAGACCCAGTACTTC.

This clone is a singleton in its sample. This rearrangement joins TRBV5-5 to TRBJ2-2, with TRBD2 identical over 8 bases. The V gene's germline CDR1 is SGHKS and CDR2 YYEKEE (reference sequence). J was trimmed by 5 bases and V by 0 bases; bases with no gene match: 9. The CDR3 runs to 17 residues. The CDR3 sequence: CASSLDPGGPRTGELFF. The CDR3, as DNA: TGTGCCAGCAGCTTGGATCCGGGGGGGCCTCGGACCGGGGAGCTGTTTTTT. Looking up the rest from reference TRBV5-5 and TRBJ2-2 gives the full variable domain: DAGVTQSPTHLIKTRGQQVTLRCSPISGHKSVSWYQQVLGQGPQFIFQYYEKEERGRGNFPDRFSARQFPNYSSELNVNALLLGDSALYLCASSLDPGGPRTGELFFGEGSRLTVL.

The rearrangement uses TRBV5-8 and TRBJ1-1; 11 nucleotides agree with TRBD1. The CDR3 is made up of 15 amino acids. Trimming at V came to 5 bases and at J to 6 bases, leaving 9 bases not matched to a gene. CDR1 and CDR2 from the germline V gene are SGHTS and YDEGEE. As DNA, the CDR3 is TGTGCCAGCAGTATGAGGACAGGGGGCGCGGCTGAAGCTTTCTTT. The encoded protein is CASSMRTGGAAEAFF.

The chain recombines TRBV29-1 with TRBJ2-5; D uncertain. Trimming took off 7 bases at V and 1 base at J, with 4 bases between the two ends. This CDR3 comprises 10 residues. Germline V gene sequence: CDR1 SQVTM, CDR2 ANQGSEA. The CDR3 DNA is TGCAGCGCCAGCCAAGAGACCCAGTACTTC. This encodes CSASQETQYF.

The chain uses TRBV19 and TRBJ1-5; possibly TRBD1 for D (5 bases). CDR1 is LNHDA, CDR2 SQIVND, per germline (reference sequence). The V end lost 0 bases, the J end lost 6 bases, and 12 bases lay between the germline ends. CDR3 length: 15 residues. CDR3 in amino acids: CASSIDLAGRQPQHF. CDR3 DNA sequence: TGTGCCAGTAGTATAGATCTGGCAGGGCGTCAGCCCCAGCATTTT. Full variable domain (outside the CDR3, taken from reference TRBV19 and TRBJ1-5): DGGITQSPKYLFRKEGQNVTLSCEQNLNHDAMYWYRQDPGQGLRLIYYSQIVNDFQKGDIAEGYSVSREKKESFPLTVTSAQKNPTAFYLCASSIDLAGRQPQHFGDGTRLSIL.

The chain links TRBV9 to TRBJ1-1; D gene uncertain. Germline V gives CDR1 SGDLS, CDR2 YYNGEE. This CDR3 has 11 amino acids. Trimming removed 2 bases at V and 4 bases at J, with 3 bases between. The CDR3 bases are TGTGCCAGCAGCGTGAGCACTGAAGCTTTCTTT. Translating gives CASSVSTEAFF.

This chain connects TRBV5-1 to TRBJ2-3, with 8 nucleotides matching TRBD1. Germline V gene data show CDR1 as SGHRS and CDR2 as YFSETQ. The trim removed 4 bases at V and 4 bases at J, leaving 5 bases unmatched. The CDR3 consists of 14 residues. In DNA form, the CDR3 reads TGCGCCAGCAGCGCCCGGACAGGGCCAGATACGCAGTATTTT. Residues: CASSARTGPDTQYF.

There are a few counts of this clone. The chain employs TRBV7-8 and TRBJ2-7, with a possible D match to TRBD2 (6 bases). The CDR3 consists of 15 residues. V dropped 5 bases and J dropped 5 bases, with 19 bases sitting between them. Germline CDR1 and CDR2: SGHVS and FQNEAQ. The CDR3 coding sequence is TGTGCCAGCAGCCGGGTAGTGGCGGGGCGGCACGAGCAGTACTTC. It translates to CASSRVVAGRHEQYF.

V is TRBV29-1 and J is TRBJ2-5; 7 nucleotides line up with TRBD1. Germline lookup yields CDR1 SQVTM and CDR2 ANQGSEA. Trimming at V came to 0 bases and at J to 5 bases, leaving 6 bases not matched to a gene. The CDR3 extends over 14 amino acids. CDR3 sequence (DNA): TGCAGCGTTGAAGATCCCGGCAGGGGGGAGACCCAGTACTTC. It specifies CSVEDPGRGETQYF.

V usage is TRBV9 and J usage is TRBJ2-7; D is possibly TRBD1 (6 bases). The CDR3 is 15 residues long. The germline V gene has CDR1 SGDLS and CDR2 YYNGEE. The V and J ends lost 2 bases and 3 bases respectively, with 15 bases between them. CDR3 amino acids: CASSVRDTANYEQYF. CDR3 DNA: TGTGCCAGCAGCGTCCGGGACACGGCGAACTACGAGCAGTACTTC.

The rearrangement joins TRBV19 to TRBJ2-2; D may be TRBD2 (6 bases). This CDR3 has 15 residues. The V end was cut by 7 bases, the J end by 2 bases, with 14 bases between. Germline CDR1 reads LNHDA; CDR2 reads SQIVND (reference sequence). The CDR3 sequence is CASMRRGLNTGELFF. CDR3 in DNA: TGTGCCAGTATGAGGAGGGGCCTAAACACCGGGGAGCTGTTTTTT.

The chain combines TRBV12-5 with TRBJ2-1; 8 nucleotides line up with TRBD2. The V gene end was trimmed by 0 bases and the J gene end by 7 bases; junction bases not matched to a gene: 14. CDR3 size: 18 residues. The germline gives CDR1 LGHNT, CDR2 FRNRAP. CDR3 sequence: CASGLVQTAGVMWNEQFF. The CDR3 coding sequence is TGTGCTAGTGGTTTGGTACAGACAGCGGGGGTGATGTGGAATGAGCAGTTCTTC.

V gene TRBV5-1 combines with J gene TRBJ2-7; perhaps D is TRBD1 or TRBD2 (7 bases each). The V gene lost 0 bases and the J gene lost 3 bases, with 13 bases spanning the gap. Germline CDR1 and CDR2: SGHRS and YFSETQ. This CDR3 is 15 amino acids long. This CDR3 is CASSLEAGGVYEQYF. The DNA of the CDR3 is TGCGCCAGCAGCTTGGAGGCAGGGGGGGTCTACGAGCAGTACTTC.

This sequence joins TRBV6-1 and TRBJ2-1; 7 bases agree with TRBD2. The CDR3 is made up of 15 amino acids. V was pared by 6 bases and J by 9 bases, with 14 bases of the junction left unmatched. CDR1 is MNHNS and CDR2 is SASEGT in the germline V gene. The CDR3 sequence is CASRSLAALGGEQFF. Here the CDR3 DNA reads TGTGCCAGCAGGTCCCTAGCGGCCCTGGGGGGTGAGCAGTTCTTC.

The chain's CDR3 is CASSLRDRVMHEQFF. CDR3 nucleotides: TGTGCCAGCAGCTTACGGGACAGGGTTATGCATGAGCAGTTCTTC. V usage is TRBV11-3 and J usage is TRBJ2-1, with 9 bases matching TRBD1. Germline V gene data show CDR1 as SGHNT and CDR2 as YENEEA. With 2 bases clipped from V and 8 bases from J, the junction kept 7 bases outside the gene matches. The CDR3 has 15 amino acids.

The gene calls are TRBV5-1 and TRBJ1-1; 7 nucleotides line up with TRBD1. CDR3 length: 14 amino acids. V shed 4 bases and J 4 bases; nucleotides not matched to a gene: 7. Germline V CDR1 and CDR2: SGHRS, YFSETQ. CDR3 DNA sequence: TGCGCCAGCAGCCTTAAACCAGGGGGCACTGAAGCTTTCTTT. Translated, it gives CASSLKPGGTEAFF.

The V and J genes are TRBV5-1 and TRBJ1-5; 9 nucleotides agree with TRBD1. The CDR3 sequence is 14 residues long. V lost 4 bases and J lost 5; bases outside the gene matches: 4. The germline gives CDR1 SGHRS, CDR2 YFSETQ. CDR3 region: CASSLGDRDQPQHF. For the CDR3, the DNA is TGCGCCAGCAGCCTAGGGGACAGGGATCAGCCCCAGCATTTT.

This clone was counted between two and nine times. The CDR3 reads CASSDPRGQGALLWSPLHF. The CDR3 DNA is TGTGCCAGCAGTGACCCTCGGGGACAGGGGGCGCTGCTATGGTCACCCCTCCACTTT. This chain links TRBV2 with TRBJ1-6; 12 bases match TRBD1. Trimming at V came to 3 bases and at J to 10 bases, leaving 16 bases not matched to a gene. Germline CDR1 is SNHLY and CDR2 is FYNNEI. The CDR3 totals 19 residues.

The chain is built from TRBV15 and TRBJ2-2, with 10 bases identical to TRBD1. Germline V gene sequence: CDR1 LNHNV, CDR2 YYDKDF (reference sequence). Germline trimming cut 8 bases from V and 4 bases from J; bases unmatched to any gene: 7. This CDR3 contains 15 residues. CDR3 bases: TGTGCCACCCGACAGGGGGCCCTCCGCACCGGGGAGCTGTTTTTT. This gives the protein CATRQGALRTGELFF.

V is TRBV6-5 and J is TRBJ1-1; D is perhaps TRBD1 (5 bases). Germline V gene lookup returns CDR1 MNHEY and CDR2 SVGAGI. V was trimmed by 8 bases and J by 5 bases, leaving 15 bases between them. The CDR3 sequence is 13 residues long. The CDR3 DNA sequence: TGTGCCAGCGGGGGGATTACGAGAACTGAAGCTTTCTTT. This sequence encodes CASGGITRTEAFF.

J is TRBJ1-2 and V is TRBV6-5, with D tentatively TRBD1 (5 bases). V was shortened by 2 bases and J by 5 bases, with 9 bases between the two germline ends. CDR1 and CDR2 from the germline V gene are MNHEY and SVGAGI. The CDR3 is made up of 13 amino acids. In DNA form, the CDR3 reads TGTGCCAGCAGTTACGACAGAGCGTATGGCTACACCTTC. Its translation is CASSYDRAYGYTF.